A selection of T cell receptor beta chains follows, all from one sample in a study of shared clonotypes between healthy human individuals. Using immunoSEQ multiplex PCR, the repertoire was profiled, and TCRdb retains in-frame clones only, with some absent. The repertoire holds roughly 2,500,000 clones, with roughly 93% as singletons. Sequenced: naive CD4+ T cells from PBMCs. The receptors shown here come from a man younger than 30 in good health. Some clones in this sample may be carry-over from other donors' samples. Both conserved end residues are part of each CDR3. A D gene is named only where the DNA matches it firmly. Expanded clones are given a class, and other clones once, few, many or no size at all.

size	J	V	D	DNA	CDR3
NA	TRBJ2-7	TRBV28	TRBD2	TGTGCCAGCAGTACTCCTAGCGGGAGTAGGTACGAGCAGTACTTC	CASSTPSGSRYEQYF
NA	TRBJ2-1	TRBV18	NA	TGTGCCAGCTCACCTTACTCCGGGACACACCGCTCGAATGAGCAGTTCTTC	CASSPYSGTHRSNEQFF
NA	TRBJ2-1	TRBV18	NA	TGTGCCAGCTCACCGCCGGTAGTCTACAATGAGCAGTTCTTC	CASSPPVVYNEQFF
NA	TRBJ2-5	TRBV7-3	TRBD1	TGTGCCAGCAGCTGGGGGACAGGGGAGGCAGAGACCCAGTACTTC	CASSWGTGEAETQYF
NA	TRBJ1-6	TRBV25-1	TRBD1	TGTGCCAGCAGTCTAGGACGACAGGGGGTATCACCCCTCCACTTT	CASSLGRQGVSPLHF
NA	TRBJ1-2	TRBV28	NA	TGTGCCAGCATCTTGGACGGGTCCCTCGGAGGCTATGGCTACACCTTC	CASILDGSLGGYGYTF
once	TRBJ2-3	TRBV6-1	NA	TGTGCCAGCAGTGAAGGACTACAAGCAGATACGCAGTATTTT	CASSEGLQADTQYF
NA	TRBJ1-5	TRBV6-5	TRBD1	TGTGCCAGCAGTGCCCGACAGGGACGGAATCAGCCCCAGCATTTT	CASSARQGRNQPQHF
NA	TRBJ1-6	TRBV6-1	NA	TGTGCCAGCAGTGAAAGTCTCGGGGATTCACCCCTCCACTTT	CASSESLGDSPLHF
once	TRBJ2-5	TRBV6-5	TRBD1	TGTGCCAGCAGTTATTCAACAGGGGGCGGGAAAGAGACCCAGTACTTC	CASSYSTGGGKETQYF
NA	TRBJ2-7	TRBV27	TRBD2	TGTGCCAGCAGCACAACCGGGACTAGAGCCTACGAGCAGTACTTC	CASSTTGTRAYEQYF
NA	TRBJ2-5	TRBV30	NA	TGTGCCTGGAAAAAGATGGGGTTGGAGACCCAGTACTTC	CAWKKMGLETQYF
NA	TRBJ2-2	TRBV5-1	NA	TGCGCCAGCAGCTTTTCGACTCCGGAGAACACCGGGGAGCTGTTTTTT	CASSFSTPENTGELFF
NA	TRBJ2-1	TRBV5-6	NA	TGTGCCAGCAGCTTGGAGTTTTCGGGAATCTACAATGAGCAGTTCTTC	CASSLEFSGIYNEQFF
NA	TRBJ2-7	TRBV18	NA	TGTGCCAGCTCACCCCGGGACGGACCCTACGAGCAGTACTTC	CASSPRDGPYEQYF
NA	TRBJ2-1	TRBV2	TRBD2	TGTGCCAGCAGTGAAGTTAGGGCTAGCGGGTACAATGAGCAGTTCTTC	CASSEVRASGYNEQFF
NA	TRBJ2-1	TRBV9	NA	TGTGCCAGCAGCGTAGGGCTCCACAATGAGCAGTTCTTC	CASSVGLHNEQFF
NA	TRBJ1-4	TRBV5-4	NA	TGTGCCAGCAGCTTTTTGGAGACAACTAATGAAAAACTGTTTTTT	CASSFLETTNEKLFF
NA	TRBJ2-3	TRBV7-9	TRBD1	TGTGCCAGCAGCCCCGGACAGGGAATACCGACGCAGTATTTT	CASSPGQGIPTQYF
NA	TRBJ1-4	TRBV28	NA	TGTGCCAGCACCAGAGGGACACTCCGGGTTGAAAAACTGTTTTTT	CASTRGTLRVEKLFF
NA	TRBJ2-3	TRBV21-1	NA	TGTGCCAGCCCCCGAAAGAGACGGGATACGCAGTATTTT	CASPRKRRDTQYF
once	TRBJ2-5	TRBV4-2	NA	TGTGCCAGCAGCCAAGATGCCAGCGGATTTCCTGGGCAAGAGACCCAGTACTTC	CASSQDASGFPGQETQYF
NA	TRBJ2-5	TRBV25-1	NA	TGTGCCAGCAGTGATCTGGACAGCCAAGAGACCCAGTACTTC	CASSDLDSQETQYF
NA	TRBJ2-3	TRBV27	NA	TGTGCCAGCAGTTTATCTCGGGCCACAGATACGCAGTATTTT	CASSLSRATDTQYF
NA	TRBJ2-7	TRBV10-3	NA	TGTGCCATCAGTGTTCGGGGTCCCTACGAGCAGTACTTC	CAISVRGPYEQYF
NA	TRBJ2-1	TRBV5-1	TRBD1	TGCGCCAGCAGCTTGGGGGCCTTGGGACAGGGCAATGAGCAGTTCTTC	CASSLGALGQGNEQFF
NA	TRBJ1-4	TRBV27	NA	TGTGCCAGCAGCTCCGGGGGGACTCGCAAACTGTTTTTT	CASSSGGTRKLFF
NA	TRBJ2-5	TRBV28	NA	TGTGCCAGCAGTCGCCTAGGCGTAGAGACCCAGTACTTC	CASSRLGVETQYF
NA	TRBJ1-3	TRBV30	NA	TGTGCCTGGAAGCGCCGGGCAATTCCCGGAAACACCATATATTTT	CAWKRRAIPGNTIYF
NA	TRBJ2-7	TRBV14	TRBD1	TGTGCCAGCAGCCAAGACCCGGGACAGGGTCCCTACGAGCAGTACTTC	CASSQDPGQGPYEQYF
NA	TRBJ2-1	TRBV7-9	NA	TGTGCCAGCAGCCCTTTATACAATGAGCAGTTCTTC	CASSPLYNEQFF
NA	TRBJ1-5	TRBV28	NA	TGTGCCAGCAGTACCCGAGGGGGGGGCGGTGGCAATCAGCCCCAGCATTTT	CASSTRGGGGGNQPQHF
NA	TRBJ1-3	TRBV4-3	TRBD1	TGCGCCAGCAGCCCTCGGACAGGGGGGGGCTCTGGAAACACCATATATTTT	CASSPRTGGGSGNTIYF
NA	TRBJ2-1	TRBV9	NA	TGTGCCAGCAGCCCCGGGGACTTCGCCTACAATGAGCAGTTCTTC	CASSPGDFAYNEQFF
once	TRBJ2-1	TRBV28	NA	TGTGCCAGCAGTGTTGCGGGCGGGTCTAATGAGCAGTTCTTC	CASSVAGGSNEQFF
NA	TRBJ1-2	TRBV11-2	NA	TGTGCCAGCACACTAGCGGGACTCTATGGCTACACCTTC	CASTLAGLYGYTF
NA	TRBJ2-7	TRBV6-1	TRBD1	TGTGCCAGCAGTGTACAGGGGCCATGGGGGCAGTACTTC	CASSVQGPWGQYF
NA	TRBJ2-2	TRBV5-4	NA	TGTGCCAGCAGCTTGGTGGCACAGGGCTCCACCGGGGAGCTGTTTTTT	CASSLVAQGSTGELFF
NA	TRBJ2-7	TRBV5-6	NA	TGTGCCAGCAGCTTTCCCGGGAGCTCCTACGAGCAGTACTTC	CASSFPGSSYEQYF
NA	TRBJ2-2	TRBV6-5	NA	TGTGCCAGCAGTTACGCCCAGTTAAAGAACACCGGGGAGCTGTTTTTT	CASSYAQLKNTGELFF
NA	TRBJ2-2	TRBV28	NA	TGTGCCAGCAGTTTCCGGGAAAACACCGGGGAGCTGTTTTTT	CASSFRENTGELFF
NA	TRBJ2-7	TRBV7-2	NA	TGTGCCAGCAGCTTAAGGGGCAGCTCCTACTTAGTCTCCTACGAGCAGTACTTC	CASSLRGSSYLVSYEQYF
NA	TRBJ2-3	TRBV29-1	NA	TGCAGCGTTTCTCGCGGACTAAGCACAGATACGCAGTATTTT	CSVSRGLSTDTQYF
NA	TRBJ2-1	TRBV29-1	NA	TGCAGCGTTTCCAGTAGCTCCTACAATGAGCAGTTCTTC	CSVSSSSYNEQFF
NA	TRBJ2-2	TRBV5-1	NA	TGCGCCAGCAGCCCCGGAAGGACCAGAGACACCGGGGAGCTGTTTTTT	CASSPGRTRDTGELFF
NA	TRBJ1-5	TRBV6-5	NA	TGTGCCAGCAGCCGGTCCGGGAAGGACCAGCCCCAGCATTTT	CASSRSGKDQPQHF
NA	TRBJ2-7	TRBV28	NA	TGTGCCAGCACCCTTCGCCCCCCGTCATACGCGTTCTCCTACGAGCAGTACTTC	CASTLRPPSYAFSYEQYF
NA	TRBJ2-7	TRBV7-2	NA	TGTGCCAGCAGCTTAGGGACGCTCACCTACGAGCAGTACTTC	CASSLGTLTYEQYF
NA	TRBJ2-1	TRBV5-1	NA	TGCGCCAGCAGCGTGGGCCTCCTAACCCCATATGAGCAGTTCTTC	CASSVGLLTPYEQFF
NA	TRBJ2-5	TRBV5-1	NA	TGCGCCAGCAGCTTGGGGCCCCCGGGACAACAAGAGACCCAGTACTTC	CASSLGPPGQQETQYF
NA	TRBJ2-3	TRBV13	NA	TGTGCCAGCAGCACCGCCCGAGGTGGAGATGATACGCAGTATTTT	CASSTARGGDDTQYF
few	TRBJ1-5	TRBV2	NA	TGTGCCAGCAGTCAACGGACTGGCAATCAGCCCCAGCATTTT	CASSQRTGNQPQHF
NA	TRBJ1-2	TRBV4-1	NA	TGCGCCAGCAGCCCCGGGGGAGCCTTTAACTATGGCTACACCTTC	CASSPGGAFNYGYTF
NA	TRBJ1-2	TRBV5-1	TRBD1	TGCGCCAGCAGCTTGACTCCCACAGGGGGTGAAGGCTACACCTTC	CASSLTPTGGEGYTF
NA	TRBJ2-1	TRBV9	TRBD2	TGTGCCAGCAGCGTCGGACTAGCGGGAGTGGATGAGCAGTTCTTC	CASSVGLAGVDEQFF
NA	TRBJ2-4	TRBV7-3	NA	TGTGCCAGCAGTTTGTGGGGCTCGCCCAAAAACATTCAGTACTTC	CASSLWGSPKNIQYF
NA	TRBJ2-1	TRBV7-8	NA	TGTGCCAGCACCGGTGGCCCCCGGGGGCAGTTCTTC	CASTGGPRGQFF